This passage covers 14 T cell receptor beta chains from one sample sequenced in a study of blood T cell repertoires in COVID-19. The repertoire was sequenced with immunoSEQ multiplex PCR; TCRdb's copy has only in-frame clones and lacks some. The sample includes roughly 140,000 clones, more than 75% seen only once; the top ten take 4% to 4.5%. The sample comprised peripheral blood. The source of these receptors is a man aged 55 to 70 with acute or convalescent COVID-19.

V gene TRBV19 combines with J gene TRBJ2-6; tentatively, D is TRBD2 (5 bases). The CDR3 length is 18 residues. From germline, CDR1 is LNHDA and CDR2 SQIVND (reference sequence). The germline V and J ends were trimmed by 1 base and 5 bases, with 18 bases remaining between them. The CDR3 DNA reads TGTGCCAGTAGTATAGGCCCCTCAGGAGGCTGGAGGGCCAACGTCCTGACTTTC. This encodes CASSIGPSGGWRANVLTF.

V is TRBV28 and J is TRBJ2-7, with no clear D. Trimming stripped 5 bases from V and 3 bases from J, with 11 bases between. CDR1 and CDR2 from the germline V gene are MDHEN and SYDVKM. This CDR3 spans 13 amino acids. Here the CDR3 reads CASSIPGLYEQYF. The CDR3 DNA follows: TGTGCCAGCAGTATTCCGGGTCTCTACGAGCAGTACTTC.

This clone qualifies as medium-sized (0.01 to 0.1%). The chain employs TRBV29-1 and TRBJ2-1, with D possibly matching TRBD1 (8 bases). Trimming removed 5 bases from V and 8 bases from J, with 13 bases in between. CDR1 is SQVTM and CDR2 is ANQGSEA in the germline V gene. CDR3 size: 12 residues. The CDR3 sequence: CSVTQGGHEQFF. CDR3 sequence (DNA): TGCAGCGTTACACAGGGGGGGCATGAGCAGTTCTTC.

The chain has TRBV5-1 and TRBJ1-1; the match to TRBD1 covers 7 bases. CDR1 and CDR2 from the germline V gene are SGHRS and YFSETQ. J was trimmed by 0 bases and V by 1 base; bases with no gene match: 6. This CDR3 spans 16 amino acids. CDR3 in amino acids: CASSLLGGYLNTEAFF. CDR3 coding DNA: TGCGCCAGCAGCTTGTTAGGGGGCTATTTGAACACTGAAGCTTTCTTT.

V gene TRBV6-5 combines with J gene TRBJ1-5; maybe TRBD1 (6 bases). V was clipped by 10 bases and J by 6 bases, with 16 bases between them. Germline CDR1 reads MNHEY; CDR2 reads SVGAGI. The CDR3 is 13 amino acids. This chain's CDR3 is CATNEGGGQPQHF. In DNA, the CDR3 is TGTGCCACCAACGAGGGAGGGGGTCAGCCCCAGCATTTT.

This chain joins TRBV13 and TRBJ2-1, with 9 bases matching TRBD1. The junction had 3 bases not matched to a gene; V was cut back by 5 bases and J by 7 bases. Per the germline V gene, CDR1 is PRHDT and CDR2 is FYEKMQ (reference sequence). The CDR3 runs 13 residues. DNA for the CDR3: TGTGCCAGCAGCGTCGGGACAGGGAATGAGCAGTTCTTC. Encoded protein: CASSVGTGNEQFF. Using reference TRBV13 and TRBJ2-1 for the parts outside the CDR3, the full variable domain is AAGVIQSPRHLIKEKRETATLKCYPIPRHDTVYWYQQGPGQDPQFLISFYEKMQSDKGSIPDRFSAQQFSDYHSELNMSSLELGDSALYFCASSVGTGNEQFFGPGTRLTVL.

The chain has TRBV10-1 and TRBJ1-1, with 7 bases fitting TRBD1. From germline, CDR1 is WNHNN and CDR2 SYGVQD (reference sequence). V trimming: 3 bases; J trimming: 0 bases; junction bases outside the gene matches: 13. The CDR3 has 18 amino acids. This CDR3 reads CASSDTDRVGDMNTEAFF. For the CDR3, the DNA is TGCGCCAGCAGTGATACTGACAGGGTGGGCGATATGAACACTGAAGCTTTCTTT.

This clone was observed once. This chain uses TRBV9 with TRBJ1-1; 7 bases fit TRBD1. This CDR3 comprises 14 residues. J lost 4 bases, V lost 4 bases, and 7 bases had no gene match. Per the germline V gene, CDR1 is SGDLS and CDR2 is YYNGEE. CDR3 sequence: CASSSRTGSTEAFF. As DNA, the CDR3 is TGTGCCAGCAGCTCCCGGACAGGCTCCACTGAAGCTTTCTTT.

The chain recombines TRBV28 with TRBJ2-6; TRBD1 agrees at 7 bases. V shed 7 bases and J 0 bases; nucleotides not matched to a gene: 12. The CDR3 totals 18 residues. In germline, CDR1 is MDHEN, CDR2 SYDVKM. The CDR3 bases are TGTGCCAGCATAGGGGCGACAGGGTATGACTCTGGGGCCAACGTCCTGACTTTC. Its translation: CASIGATGYDSGANVLTF. Variable domain in full (rest from reference TRBV28 and TRBJ2-6): DVKVTQSSRYLVKRTGEKVFLECVQDMDHENMFWYRQDPGLGLRLIYFSYDVKMKEKGDIPEGYSVSREKKERFSLILESASTNQTSMYLCASIGATGYDSGANVLTFGAGSRLTVL.

V gene TRBV5-1 combines with J gene TRBJ2-7; 7 bases map to TRBD2. CDR3 length: 16 amino acids. CDR1 is SGHRS, CDR2 YFSETQ, per germline. The junction had 8 bases not matched to a gene; V was cut back by 0 bases and J by 2 bases. CDR3 nucleotides: TGCGCCAGCAGCTTGGAGGGCGGGAGACTTACCTACGAGCAGTACTTC. This sequence encodes CASSLEGGRLTYEQYF.

As concerns this clone: Other DNA sequences within the sample encode an identical CDR3. The chain employs TRBV13 and TRBJ1-2, with 7 nucleotides matching TRBD1. Germline V gives CDR1 PRHDT, CDR2 FYEKMQ (reference sequence). The CDR3 runs 16 residues. V lost 5 bases and J lost 8; bases outside the gene matches: 17. Written as DNA, the CDR3 is TGTGCCAGCAGCCTCGGGCAGGGGGTGGCTCCGGGCGGCTACACCTTC. It encodes CASSLGQGVAPGGYTF.

The rearrangement joins TRBV7-9 to TRBJ2-1; no definite D call. The CDR3 is made up of 13 amino acids. Deletions cut 1 base from V and 8 bases from J, with 9 bases between. CDR1 is SEHNR and CDR2 is FQNEAQ in the germline V gene (reference sequence). Here the CDR3 reads CASSLVLLDEQFF. CDR3 nucleotide sequence: TGTGCCAGCAGCTTAGTCCTTCTAGATGAGCAGTTCTTC.

The chain combines TRBV5-6 with TRBJ1-2; TRBD1 is a possible D gene (6 bases). CDR1 is SGHDT and CDR2 is YYEEEE in the germline V gene. This CDR3 spans 15 amino acids. V was pared by 4 bases and J by 6 bases, with 19 bases between. The CDR3 is CASSIWTAANDGYTF. In nucleotides, the CDR3 is TGTGCCAGCAGCATATGGACAGCCGCTAATGATGGCTACACCTTC.

The chain combines TRBV2 with TRBJ2-1; 10 positions match TRBD1. Germline assignment: CDR1 SNHLY and CDR2 FYNNEI. This CDR3 has 13 residues. The ends lost 4 bases at V and 9 bases at J; junction bases unmatched: 3. CDR3 loop: CASSGQGAGEQFF. CDR3 coding DNA: TGTGCCAGCAGTGGACAGGGGGCGGGTGAGCAGTTCTTC.